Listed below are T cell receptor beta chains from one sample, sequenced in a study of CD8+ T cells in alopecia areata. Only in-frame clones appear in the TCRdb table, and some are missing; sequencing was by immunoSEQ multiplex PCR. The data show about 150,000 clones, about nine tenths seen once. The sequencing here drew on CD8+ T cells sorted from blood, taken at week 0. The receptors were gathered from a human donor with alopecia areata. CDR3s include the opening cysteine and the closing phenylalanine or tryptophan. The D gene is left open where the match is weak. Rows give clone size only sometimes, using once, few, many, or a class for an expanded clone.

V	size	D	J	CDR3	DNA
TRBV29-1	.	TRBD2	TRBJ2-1	CSVEVVATSGVVGNEQFF	TGCAGCGTTGAAGTAGTAGCGACTAGCGGTGTTGTAGGGAATGAGCAGTTCTTC
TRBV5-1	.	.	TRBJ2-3	CASSLGLEAQYF	TGCGCCAGCAGCTTGGGGCTGGAGGCGCAGTATTTT
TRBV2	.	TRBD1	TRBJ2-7	CASRQGMLSYKQYF	TGTGCCAGCAGACAGGGGATGCTTTCCTACAAGCAGTACTTC
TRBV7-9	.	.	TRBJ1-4	CASSLVGVTEKLFF	TGTGCCAGCAGCTTAGTAGGGGTTACTGAAAAACTGTTTTTT
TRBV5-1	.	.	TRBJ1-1	CASSEIRGMNTEAFF	TGCGCCAGCAGCGAGATCCGGGGTATGAACACTGAAGCTTTCTTT
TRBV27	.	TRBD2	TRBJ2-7	CASSLSGAYEQYF	TGTGCCAGCAGCCTTAGCGGGGCTTACGAGCAGTACTTC
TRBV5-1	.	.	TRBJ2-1	CASSLVSGNNEQFF	TGCGCCAGCAGCTTGGTGTCAGGGAACAATGAGCAGTTCTTC
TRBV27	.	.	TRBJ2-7	CASRVDVTSYEQYF	TGTGCCAGCAGGGTGGACGTGACCTCCTACGAGCAGTACTTC
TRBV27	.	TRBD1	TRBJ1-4	CASSPGGREKLFF	TGTGCCAGCAGTCCAGGGGGAAGGGAAAAACTGTTTTTT
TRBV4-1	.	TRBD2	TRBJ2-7	CASSQAGGASYEQYF	TGCGCCAGCAGCCAAGCCGGGGGGGCCTCCTACGAGCAGTACTTC
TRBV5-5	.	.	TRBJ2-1	CASSWTSGAEQFF	TGTGCCAGCAGCTGGACTTCAGGGGCTGAGCAGTTCTTC
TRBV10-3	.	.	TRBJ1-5	CAINQGRNQPQHF	TGTGCCATCAACCAGGGACGGAATCAGCCCCAGCATTTT
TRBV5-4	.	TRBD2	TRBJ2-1	CASSLLGSGRVYEQFF	TGTGCCAGCAGCTTGCTAGGTAGCGGGAGAGTCTATGAGCAGTTCTTC
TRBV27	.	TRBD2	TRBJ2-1	CASSPPGTSSYNEQFF	TGTGCCAGCAGTCCACCCGGGACTAGCAGCTACAATGAGCAGTTCTTC
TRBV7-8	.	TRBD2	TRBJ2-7	CASSRLAGGPRSEQYF	TGTGCCAGCAGCCGACTAGCGGGGGGGCCCAGGAGCGAGCAGTACTTC
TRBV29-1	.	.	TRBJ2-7	CSVTGSSYEQYF	TGCAGCGTTACCGGGTCCTCCTACGAGCAGTACTTC
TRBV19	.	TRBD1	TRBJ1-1	CASRLGGQGTEAFF	TGTGCCAGTAGGTTGGGGGGACAGGGCACTGAAGCTTTCTTT
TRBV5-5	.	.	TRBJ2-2	CASSLEGVTGELFF	TGTGCCAGCAGCTTGGAGGGTGTCACCGGGGAGCTGTTTTTT
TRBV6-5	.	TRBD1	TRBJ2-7	CASSYSSRQGSYEQYF	TGTGCCAGCAGTTACTCGAGCCGACAGGGCTCCTACGAGCAGTACTTC
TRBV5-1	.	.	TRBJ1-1	CASSLRAPNTEAFF	TGCGCCAGCAGCTTAAGGGCGCCGAACACTGAAGCCTTCTTT
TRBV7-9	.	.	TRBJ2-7	CASSLSRDEQYF	TGTGCCAGCAGCTTGAGCAGGGACGAGCAGTACTTC
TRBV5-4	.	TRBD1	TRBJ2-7	CASSLETGGSEQYF	TGTGCCAGCAGCTTGGAGACAGGGGGAAGCGAGCAGTACTTC
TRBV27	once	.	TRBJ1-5	CASSLEGFSNQPQHF	TGTGCCAGCAGTTTGGAGGGATTTAGCAATCAGCCCCAGCATTTT
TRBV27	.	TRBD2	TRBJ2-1	CASSLGTSGTNEQFF	TGTGCCAGCAGTTTAGGGACTAGCGGAACCAATGAGCAGTTCTTC
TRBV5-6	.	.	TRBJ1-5	CASSSSTREPQHF	TGTGCCAGCAGCTCCTCTACTCGGGAGCCCCAGCATTTT
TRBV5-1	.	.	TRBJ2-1	CASSLGSGGNEQFF	TGCGCCAGCAGCTTGGGGAGCGGAGGTAATGAGCAGTTCTTC
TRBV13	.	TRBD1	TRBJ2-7	CASSIRDRGREQYF	TGTGCCAGCAGCATCCGGGACAGGGGGCGCGAGCAGTACTTC
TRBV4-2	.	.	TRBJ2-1	CASSQDSPARPTRNEQFF	TGTGCCAGCAGCCAAGACTCCCCAGCGAGACCGACCCGCAATGAGCAGTTCTTC
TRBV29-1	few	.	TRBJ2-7	CSVVGDEQYF	TGCAGCGTTGTAGGGGACGAGCAGTACTTC
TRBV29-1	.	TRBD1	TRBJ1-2	CSVESLQGIIHGYTF	TGCAGCGTTGAGAGTTTACAGGGGATAATCCATGGCTACACCTTC
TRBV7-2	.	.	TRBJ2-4	CASSLIQGSNIQYF	TGTGCCAGCAGCTTAATTCAGGGATCAAACATTCAGTACTTC
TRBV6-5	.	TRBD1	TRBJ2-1	CASSPQGQGVQFF	TGTGCCAGCAGTCCCCAAGGACAGGGTGTCCAGTTCTTC
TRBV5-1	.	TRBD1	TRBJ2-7	CASSLGQGVYEQYF	TGCGCCAGCAGCTTGGGCCAGGGGGTATACGAGCAGTACTTC
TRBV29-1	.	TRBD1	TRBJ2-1	CSVWARDSQYNEQFF	TGCAGCGTTTGGGCTAGGGACAGTCAATACAATGAGCAGTTCTTC
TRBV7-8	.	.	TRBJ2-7	CASSVVDHEQYF	TGTGCCAGCAGCGTAGTGGACCACGAGCAGTACTTC
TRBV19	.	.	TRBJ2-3	CASSIRLTDTQYF	TGTGCCAGTAGTATACGCCTCACAGATACGCAGTATTTT
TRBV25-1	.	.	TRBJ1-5	CASSESEGSPDSNQPQHF	TGTGCCAGCAGTGAATCTGAGGGGTCCCCCGATAGCAATCAGCCCCAGCATTTT
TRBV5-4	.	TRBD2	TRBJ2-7	CASSGTSGEQYF	TGTGCCAGCAGCGGGACTAGCGGCGAGCAGTACTTC
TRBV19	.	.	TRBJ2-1	CASSIVMSVSYNEQFF	TGTGCCAGTAGTATAGTTATGAGCGTCTCCTACAATGAGCAGTTCTTC
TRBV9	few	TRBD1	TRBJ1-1	CASSGGTGGRWGTEAFF	TGTGCCAGCAGCGGCGGGACAGGGGGACGGTGGGGCACTGAAGCTTTCTTT
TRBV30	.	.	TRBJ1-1	CAWTLSMNTEAFF	TGTGCCTGGACGTTGTCCATGAACACTGAAGCCTTCTTT
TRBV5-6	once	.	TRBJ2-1	CASSLGGQWHTYNEQFF	TGTGCCAGCAGCTTGGGAGGACAGTGGCATACCTACAATGAGCAGTTCTTC
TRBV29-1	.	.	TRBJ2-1	CSVGGSEGSYNEQFF	TGCAGCGTTGGTGGGTCGGAGGGATCCTACAATGAGCAGTTCTTC
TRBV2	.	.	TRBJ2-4	CASSEWGTDENIQYF	TGTGCCAGCAGTGAGTGGGGGACTGACGAAAACATTCAGTACTTC
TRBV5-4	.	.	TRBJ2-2	CASSWGFTGELFF	TGTGCCAGCAGCTGGGGGTTCACCGGGGAGCTGTTTTTT
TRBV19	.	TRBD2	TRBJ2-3	CASSMVAGVVDTQYF	TGTGCCAGTAGTATGGTAGCGGGAGTCGTGGATACGCAGTATTTT
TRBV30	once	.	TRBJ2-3	CAWTPPGLTLDTQYF	TGTGCCTGGACCCCCCCGGGCCTGACCCTAGATACGCAGTATTTT
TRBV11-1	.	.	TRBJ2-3	CASSLGRRIRDNTDTQYF	TGTGCCAGCAGCTTAGGACGTCGGATCCGAGATAACACAGATACGCAGTATTTT
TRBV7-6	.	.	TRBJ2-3	CASSLDGALDTQYF	TGTGCCAGCAGCTTAGACGGCGCACTGGATACGCAGTATTTT
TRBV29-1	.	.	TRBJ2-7	CSVWGHYYEQYF	TGCAGCGTTTGGGGACACTACTACGAGCAGTACTTC
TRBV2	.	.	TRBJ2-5	CASSEQGGYQETQYF	TGTGCCAGCAGTGAACAGGGGGGTTACCAAGAGACCCAGTACTTC